The 18 T cell receptor beta chains given below trace back to one sample, sequenced in a study of shared clonotypes between healthy human individuals. TCRdb's table, derived via immunoSEQ multiplex PCR, lists solely in-frame clones and lacks some. The repertoire consists of hundreds of thousands of clones, with around 93% occurring once and the leading ten covering 24%. Terminally differentiated effector memory CD45RA+ cells were excluded from the naive CD8 cells, which were CD45RO-negative and positively selected for CCR7. Sequencing used naive CD8+ T cells sorted from blood. The receptors derive from a man aged 30-40 years in good health.

The chain combines TRBV25-1 with TRBJ2-1; D gene uncertain. The V end was cut by 5 bases, the J end by 3 bases, with 11 bases between. The CDR3 spans 14 residues. Germline V gives CDR1 MGHDK, CDR2 SYGVNS. The CDR3 DNA reads TGTGCCAGCAGTACCACGATATTCTACAATGAGCAGTTCTTC. This codes for CASSTTIFYNEQFF.

This clone came up once. The chain couples TRBV7-6 to TRBJ1-3; D gene uncertain. Germline values: CDR1 SGHVS, CDR2 FNYEAQ. The CDR3 spans 14 residues. The ends were cut back, 3 bases at V and 1 base at J, with 7 bases in the middle. The CDR3 nucleotides are TGTGCCAGCAGCTTGGGCAGGTCTGGAAACACCATATATTTT. It translates to CASSLGRSGNTIYF.

This clone has a handful of counts. Within the sample, other DNA sequences also encode this same CDR3. V is TRBV5-4 and J is TRBJ2-7; D is uncertain. CDR1 is SGHNT, CDR2 YYREEE, per germline (reference sequence). The V and J ends lost 3 bases and 0 bases respectively, with 1 base between them. CDR3 size: 11 residues. The CDR3 reads CASSSSYEQYF. The CDR3 coding sequence is TGTGCCAGCAGCTCCTCCTACGAGCAGTACTTC.

The chain recombines TRBV15 with TRBJ2-5, with a weak D call TRBD1 (6 bases). Germline-derived CDR1 and CDR2 are LNHNV and YYDKDF (reference sequence). V dropped 7 bases and J dropped 0 bases, with 12 bases sitting between them. The CDR3 has 14 amino acids. The CDR3 here is CATKGWTDQETQYF. CDR3 coding DNA: TGTGCCACCAAGGGATGGACAGACCAAGAGACCCAGTACTTC.

The V call is TRBV9, the J call TRBJ2-1; perhaps TRBD1 as D (6 bases). The germline V and J ends were trimmed by 0 bases and 6 bases, with 16 bases remaining between them. This CDR3 spans 16 amino acids. Per germline, CDR1 SGDLS and CDR2 YYNGEE. The CDR3 loop is CASSVDRVATGNEQFF. The CDR3 bases are TGTGCCAGCAGCGTAGACAGGGTAGCGACGGGCAATGAGCAGTTCTTC.

The chain couples TRBV7-9 to TRBJ2-1; TRBD1 might be the D (5 bases). The length of the CDR3 is 16 residues. The V and J ends lost 2 bases and 0 bases respectively, with 11 bases between them. Germline CDR1 SEHNR, CDR2 FQNEAQ (reference sequence). CDR3 nucleotides: TGTGCCAGCAGCTTAACTGGGGCCCGCTCCTACAATGAGCAGTTCTTC. Protein product: CASSLTGARSYNEQFF.

The chain recombines TRBV5-6 with TRBJ1-1; no definite D call. V was shortened by 2 bases and J by 5 bases, with 10 bases between the two germline ends. Germline V gene sequence: CDR1 SGHDT, CDR2 YYEEEE. The CDR3 is 13 residues long. CDR3 region: CASSFVSATEAFF. The CDR3, as DNA: TGTGCCAGCAGCTTTGTTTCAGCAACTGAAGCTTTCTTT.

This chain links TRBV13 with TRBJ2-1, with D perhaps TRBD2 (6 bases). The CDR3 spans 14 residues. With 8 bases removed from V and 6 bases from J, the gap between germline ends came to 17 bases. Per germline, CDR1 PRHDT and CDR2 FYEKMQ (reference sequence). CDR3 DNA: TGTGCCAGCGGAGGCGGGACCCCATCCAATGAGCAGTTCTTC. Translated: CASGGGTPSNEQFF.

The chain employs TRBV4-1 and TRBJ2-1, with D hard to call. Germline assignment: CDR1 MGHRA and CDR2 YSYEKL. This CDR3 is 15 amino acids long. V lost 4 bases to trimming and J lost 5 bases, with 15 bases between them. CDR3 DNA sequence: TGCGCCAGCAGCCCCCTTGGGTCAGTTAACAATGAGCAGTTCTTC. This encodes CASSPLGSVNNEQFF.

The V call is TRBV7-9, the J call TRBJ1-1; a weak D match, TRBD1 (6 bases). The CDR3 covers 12 residues. Germline lookup yields CDR1 SEHNR and CDR2 FQNEAQ (reference sequence). The ends were cut back, 11 bases at V and 0 bases at J, with 10 bases in the middle. CDR3 sequence (DNA): TGTGCCGGAGGACAGATGAACACTGAAGCTTTCTTT. This gives the protein CAGGQMNTEAFF.

The chain employs TRBV7-9 and TRBJ2-1; D call uncertain. The CDR3 consists of 15 residues. Trimming pared 4 bases from V and 9 bases from J, leaving 19 bases between. Germline V gene data show CDR1 as SEHNR and CDR2 as FQNEAQ (reference sequence). The CDR3 loop is CASSSTVGALGEQFF. CDR3 sequence (DNA): TGTGCCAGCAGCTCCACGGTAGGAGCCTTGGGTGAGCAGTTCTTC.

The V and J genes are TRBV28 and TRBJ2-1; 12 bases align to TRBD2. Germline assignment: CDR1 MDHEN and CDR2 SYDVKM. V lost 6 bases and J lost 15; bases outside the gene matches: 9. CDR3 length: 13 amino acids. The CDR3 sequence is CASRPPSGRASFF. CDR3 sequence (DNA): TGTGCCAGCAGACCCCCTAGCGGGAGGGCGTCGTTCTTC.

This chain links TRBV7-3 with TRBJ2-7; the D gene is possibly TRBD2 (6 bases). The CDR3 runs 14 residues. CDR1 and CDR2 from the germline V gene are SGHTA and FQGTGA. V was shortened by 3 bases and J by 5 bases, with 14 bases between the two germline ends. The CDR3, as DNA: TGTGCCAGCAGCTTGGATGGGACTTTCGACGAGCAGTACTTC. Amino acids: CASSLDGTFDEQYF.

This chain uses TRBV5-1 with TRBJ2-2; possibly TRBD1 for D (6 bases). V was clipped by 2 bases and J by 1 base, with 9 bases between them. The CDR3 has 15 residues. CDR1 and CDR2 (germline): SGHRS, YFSETQ. CDR3 sequence reads: CASSFSTGNTGELFF. The CDR3 nucleotides read TGCGCCAGCAGCTTCTCGACAGGGAACACCGGGGAGCTGTTTTTT.

This clone has only one observation. The genes are TRBV7-9 and TRBJ2-2, with 10 bases lining up with TRBD2. The trim removed 4 bases at V and 1 base at J, leaving 6 bases unmatched. The CDR3 loop spans 17 amino acids. Germline values: CDR1 SEHNR, CDR2 FQNEAQ (reference sequence). Written as DNA, the CDR3 is TGTGCCAGCAGCTCCCCTCTAGCGGGAGTGAACACCGGGGAGCTGTTTTTT. Protein: CASSSPLAGVNTGELFF.

J is TRBJ1-1 and V is TRBV10-2; weak D call: TRBD1 (6 bases). The ends were cut back, 0 bases at V and 2 bases at J, with 13 bases in the middle. The germline CDR1 and CDR2 sequences are WSHSY and SAAADI. This CDR3 contains 16 residues. DNA for the CDR3: TGCGCCAGCAGTGAGTCGCCTCACAGGGATAACACTGAAGCTTTCTTT. Encoded protein: CASSESPHRDNTEAFF.

The V and J genes are TRBV29-1 and TRBJ2-1, with 8 nucleotides matching TRBD2. Germline V gene data show CDR1 as SQVTM and CDR2 as ANQGSEA. There are 13 residues in the CDR3. V lost 8 bases, J lost 6 bases, and 9 bases stayed unmatched. The CDR3 sequence: CSPRLAGSNEQFF. DNA of the CDR3: TGCAGCCCGCGGCTAGCGGGTAGCAATGAGCAGTTCTTC.

This sequence joins TRBV19 and TRBJ1-4; D is uncertain. The CDR3 loop spans 12 amino acids. With 1 base removed from V and 5 bases from J, the gap between germline ends came to 2 bases. The germline V gene encodes CDR1 LNHDA and CDR2 SQIVND (reference sequence). DNA of the CDR3: TGTGCCAGTAGTATAGGGAATGAAAAACTGTTTTTT. Protein sequence: CASSIGNEKLFF.